The 16 T cell receptor beta chains below were found in one sample sequenced in a study of blood T cells in healthy people across ages. Sample-barcoded 5' priming and a J-beta primer mix drove a second PCR of roughly 7 to 11 cycles. MiXCR, applied by TCRdb to the 5' RACE reads, yields one record per CDR3 protein. Of 650,000 to 800,000 distinct CDR3 sequences in the sample, roughly 44% were seen once. Sequencing was performed on blood. The source of these receptors is a man aged 55 to 70 in good health.

This clonotype was counted between two and nine times. The CDR3 loop is CASSLRGDPQQETQYF. The CDR3 coding sequence is TGCGCCAGCAGCCTCAGGGGCGACCCACAACAAGAGACCCAGTACTTC. This chain uses TRBV5-1 with TRBJ2-5; possible D gene TRBD1, 6 bases. Germline V gene data show CDR1 as SGHRS and CDR2 as YFSETQ. The CDR3 loop spans 16 amino acids. Deletions cut 4 bases from V and 2 bases from J, with 18 bases between.

J is TRBJ1-2 and V is TRBV7-9, with 9 bases identical to TRBD1. CDR1 is SEHNR and CDR2 is FQNEAQ in the germline V gene (reference sequence). Trimming cost V 10 bases and J 4 bases; bases outside gene matches: 7. The CDR3 spans 13 residues. The chain's CDR3 is CATTDRGIYGYTF. CDR3 nucleotides: TGTGCCACAACAGACAGGGGGATCTATGGCTACACCTTC.

This clonotype was counted a few times. V is TRBV9 and J is TRBJ2-1; D gene uncertain. Deletions cut 3 bases from V and 2 bases from J, with 6 bases between. The V gene's germline CDR1 is SGDLS and CDR2 YYNGEE. CDR3 size: 13 residues. DNA for the CDR3: TGTGCCAGCAGCGCAAATACCTACAATGAGCAGTTCTTC. Translation: CASSANTYNEQFF.

The gene calls are TRBV29-1 and TRBJ2-3; 8 bases are shared with TRBD2. CDR1 and CDR2 (germline): SQVTM, ANQGSEA. V lost 8 bases to trimming and J lost 4 bases; unmatched junction nucleotides: 5. The length of the CDR3 is 12 residues. The CDR3 coding sequence is TGCAGCATAACGGGGGGGGCAGATACGCAGTATTTT. This translates into CSITGGADTQYF.

The CDR3 here is CAIKSSGGGNEQFF. The CDR3 nucleotides are TGTGCCATCAAGAGTAGCGGGGGAGGCAATGAGCAGTTCTTC. The V gene is TRBV10-3, the J gene TRBJ2-1, with TRBD2 identical over 9 bases. The junction had 7 bases not matched to a gene; V was cut back by 7 bases and J by 6 bases. CDR1 is ENHRY, CDR2 SYGVKD, per germline. This CDR3 spans 14 amino acids.

This chain links TRBV12-3 or TRBV12-4 with TRBJ2-1, with TRBD2 as a possible D gene (6 bases). V was trimmed by 7 bases and J by 3 bases, leaving 16 bases between them. The CDR3 is 15 amino acids. CDR3 coding DNA: TGTGCCAGCAAACGCGGGGAGCCTATCTACAATGAGCAGTTCTTC. Translation gives CASKRGEPIYNEQFF.

This chain links TRBV2 with TRBJ2-5; perhaps TRBD2 as D (6 bases). CDR3 size: 14 residues. With 6 bases removed from V and 2 bases from J, the gap between germline ends came to 13 bases. Germline CDR1 reads SNHLY; CDR2 reads FYNNEI. The CDR3 bases are TGTGCCAGCAGAACCGGGACTCCGCAAGAGACCCAGTACTTC. This sequence encodes CASRTGTPQETQYF.

This clonotype was observed a single time. The genes are TRBV5-6 and TRBJ1-2; D perhaps matches TRBD1 (5 bases). CDR3 size: 15 residues. The germline V gene encodes CDR1 SGHDT and CDR2 YYEEEE. The V end lost 2 bases, the J end lost 4 bases, and 15 bases lay between the germline ends. This chain's CDR3 is CASSFRVTDPYGYTF. The CDR3 bases are TGTGCCAGCAGCTTCAGGGTAACGGACCCCTATGGCTACACCTTC.

This chain connects TRBV5-1 to TRBJ2-7, with D hard to call. Germline-derived CDR1 and CDR2 are SGHRS and YFSETQ. There are 16 residues in the CDR3. V was shortened by 0 bases and J by 0 bases, with 13 bases between the two germline ends. The CDR3 is CASSLEASTSSYEQYF. For the CDR3, the DNA is TGCGCCAGCAGCTTGGAAGCCAGCACGAGCTCCTACGAGCAGTACTTC.

V and J are TRBV10-3 and TRBJ2-5; a possible D gene is TRBD2 (7 bases). CDR3 length: 15 residues. CDR1 is ENHRY and CDR2 is SYGVKD in the germline V gene. V shed 10 bases and J shed 1 base, with 19 bases lying between them. The chain's CDR3 is CATSVGGALQETQYF. The CDR3 region has the DNA TGTGCCACCTCCGTGGGGGGGGCCCTCCAAGAGACCCAGTACTTC.

This chain joins TRBV7-9 and TRBJ1-2; TRBD1 might be the D (5 bases). Between the trimmed V and J ends, which lost 7 bases and 4 bases, there was a span of 16 bases. CDR1 is SEHNR and CDR2 is FQNEAQ in the germline V gene (reference sequence). This CDR3 is 14 amino acids long. The CDR3 reads CASTYRDVSYGYTF. CDR3 bases: TGTGCCAGCACTTACCGGGACGTGAGCTATGGCTACACCTTC.

This chain links TRBV3-1 with TRBJ1-2, with D possibly TRBD1 on 6 matching bases. Germline V CDR1 and CDR2: LGHDT, YNNKEL (reference sequence). CDR3 size: 14 residues. The germline V and J ends were trimmed by 1 base and 4 bases, with 10 bases remaining between them. CDR3 nucleotide sequence: TGTGCCAGCAGCCAAGGGGCGGGGGCCTATGGCTACACCTTC. It yields the protein CASSQGAGAYGYTF.

J is TRBJ2-7 and V is TRBV5-1, with D perhaps assigned TRBD1 or TRBD2 (6 bases each). Trimming shortened V by 1 base and J by 0 bases, and 14 bases separated the two germline ends. The CDR3 length is 16 residues. The V gene's germline CDR1 is SGHRS and CDR2 YFSETQ. CDR3 protein: CASSLTSRGPSYEQYF. DNA of the CDR3: TGCGCCAGCAGCTTGACGTCCCGGGGGCCCTCCTACGAGCAGTACTTC.

This chain joins TRBV29-1 and TRBJ2-5; no clear D. The germline V gene encodes CDR1 SQVTM and CDR2 ANQGSEA. The CDR3 consists of 16 residues. Trimming left V 4 bases short and J 0 bases short, with 18 bases between. The DNA for the CDR3 is TGCAGCGTTGCGGGTGTCCCCGGCCCGAACCAAGAGACCCAGTACTTC. This encodes CSVAGVPGPNQETQYF.

This clonotype has only a few counts. The chain employs TRBV18 and TRBJ2-7; the D call may be TRBD1 or TRBD2 (5 bases each). This CDR3 region has 16 residues. Germline CDR1 KGHSH, CDR2 LQKENI. V shed 3 bases and J shed 4 bases, with 19 bases lying between them. CDR3 bases: TGTGCCAGCTCACCTCTCGGGACGCTCCCTACTTACGAGCAGTACTTC. Encoded protein: CASSPLGTLPTYEQYF.

V is TRBV28 and J is TRBJ2-3; TRBD2 matches at 13 bases. Trimming at V came to 5 bases and at J to 0 bases, leaving 11 bases not matched to a gene. The CDR3 is 19 residues long. The germline gives CDR1 MDHEN, CDR2 SYDVKM. The CDR3 DNA reads as TGTGCCAGCAGTCCGGGGGGACTAGCGGGACTAACTAGCACAGATACGCAGTATTTT. This translates into CASSPGGLAGLTSTDTQYF.